This T cell receptor (beta chain) was sequenced during a study of blood T cell repertoires in COVID-19. Under the authors' procedure: Estimation of nucleated cell counts relied on the amplification of reference gene primers. The repertoire was sequenced with immunoSEQ multiplex PCR; TCRdb's copy has only in-frame clones and lacks some. V and J calls and clone size come straight from that table; D and trimming were deduced from the DNA. Of about 89,000 clones listed, about 91% are singletons. V shed 6 bases and J 0 bases; nucleotides not matched to a gene: 5. Germline CDR1 and CDR2: LGHDT and YNNKEL (reference sequence). The CDR3 spans 16 residues.

The rearrangement links TRBV3-1 (or the pseudogene TRBV3-2) to TRBJ2-2, with 9 bases aligning to TRBD2. The source of this sequence is a man in his 60s with acute or convalescent COVID-19. The sequencing input was peripheral blood. The CDR3 nucleotides are TGTGCCAGCAGTCCGGGACTAGCTACGAACACCGGGGAGCTGTTTTTT. It is translated as CASSPGLATNTGELFF.